The next 23 T cell receptor beta chains were all read from a single sample in a study of T cells expressing NK-cell markers. For each CDR3 protein, TCRdb gives one entry from its re-call of the 5' RACE reads, without DNA. The sample table sets out roughly 300,000 distinct CDR3 sequences. The sample consisted of blood T cells: a sorted CD56 or NKG2C T cell subset, CD4+ or CD8+ T cells, or bulk PBMC T cells (not recorded which). These receptors came from a woman aged 18 to 69 in good health.

The chain employs TRBV30 and TRBJ2-5. The germline gives CDR1 GTSNPN, CDR2 SVGIG (reference sequence). The CDR3 covers 12 residues. CDR3 sequence reads: CAWSSDRETQYF.

The chain joins TRBV28 to TRBJ2-7; TCRdb designates TRBD1, a call that cannot be tested without DNA. The length of the CDR3 is 15 residues. Germline assignment: CDR1 MDHEN and CDR2 SYDVKM. This chain's CDR3 is CASSFRGKASVEQYF.

This chain links TRBV12-3 or TRBV12-4 with TRBJ2-3; TCRdb's D gene call, TRBD1, goes unchecked for lack of DNA. The CDR3 is 13 residues long. The CDR3 region is CASSPGSFDTQYF.

V is TRBV20-1 and J is TRBJ2-1; TCRdb's D call, TRBD2, is unchecked because there is no DNA. The CDR3 has 15 residues. CDR1 and CDR2 from the germline V gene are DFQATT and SNEGSKA (reference sequence). CDR3 protein: CSARKGTSGTNEQFF.

The rearrangement uses TRBV3-1 and TRBJ2-3; TCRdb picks TRBD2, but there is no DNA to check that call. Per the germline V gene, CDR1 is LGHDT and CDR2 is YNNKEL (reference sequence). CDR3 length: 18 residues. CDR3 residues: CASSPRLAGGAYTDTQYF.

The chain employs TRBV3-1 and TRBJ2-2. Germline CDR1 and CDR2: LGHDT and YNNKEL (reference sequence). This CDR3 is 16 amino acids long. CDR3 amino acids: CASSQLWSGNTGELFF.

The chain carries TRBV7-9 and TRBJ1-2; the D gene TCRdb calls, TRBD1, cannot be checked with no DNA. The CDR3 runs to 14 residues. Germline-derived CDR1 and CDR2 are SEHNR and FQNEAQ (reference sequence). The CDR3 region is CASSPEGGVVGYTF.

The rearrangement links TRBV20-1 to TRBJ2-3; the TCRdb D gene call, TRBD1, has no DNA to confirm it. CDR3 length: 14 residues. The V gene's germline CDR1 is DFQATT and CDR2 SNEGSKA (reference sequence). The CDR3 reads CSGTGQGATDTQYF.

This chain joins TRBV2 and TRBJ2-7. The CDR3 length is 14 residues. In germline, CDR1 is SNHLY, CDR2 FYNNEI. CDR3 sequence reads: CASSSRRFAYEQYF.

The chain's CDR3 is CAISGDRGGSNTGELFF. J is TRBJ2-2 and V is TRBV10-3; TCRdb names TRBD1, which stays unverified in the absence of DNA. Germline CDR1 reads ENHRY; CDR2 reads SYGVKD. The CDR3 extends over 17 amino acids.

This chain uses TRBV29-1 with TRBJ2-1; lacking DNA, the TRBD1 call made by TCRdb goes unchecked. The CDR3 is made up of 12 amino acids. The V gene's germline CDR1 is SQVTM and CDR2 ANQGSEA. The CDR3 here is CSAGPTGNEQFF.

The chain links TRBV6-5 to TRBJ2-7. The germline V gene encodes CDR1 MNHEY and CDR2 SVGAGI. CDR3 size: 11 residues. This CDR3 is CASSYRDEQYF.

Here the CDR3 reads CASSSYADTQYF. The rearrangement uses TRBV11-2 and TRBJ2-3. The length of the CDR3 is 12 residues. Germline V gene data show CDR1 as SGHAT and CDR2 as FQNNGV.

The rearrangement uses TRBV12-3 or TRBV12-4 and TRBJ2-5; the D call of TRBD2 rests on TCRdb alone, since no DNA is present to check it. The CDR3 is made up of 15 amino acids. The CDR3 loop reads CASSFAGLPPETQYF.

The chain has TRBV20-1 and TRBJ1-4; no DNA is available, so the TRBD1 call from TCRdb remains unchecked. Germline CDR1 is DFQATT and CDR2 is SNEGSKA (reference sequence). CDR3 size: 16 residues. The CDR3: CSARDQGDRGYEKLFF.

The chain joins TRBV24-1 to TRBJ2-6; TCRdb's D gene call, TRBD1, goes unchecked for lack of DNA. The CDR3 spans 16 residues. Germline assignment: CDR1 KGHDR and CDR2 SFDVKD. The CDR3 reads CATSNRGRAGANALTF.

CDR3 sequence reads: CASSTDRGALRAFF. This chain connects TRBV12-3 or TRBV12-4 to TRBJ1-1; TCRdb picks TRBD1, but there is no DNA to check that call. CDR3 length: 14 amino acids.

The chain carries TRBV6-2 or TRBV6-3 and TRBJ2-1. Germline V gene lookup returns CDR1 MNHEY and CDR2 SVGEGT. CDR3 size: 17 residues. The CDR3 reads CASSSLGPTSPYNEQFF.

This chain connects TRBV20-1 to TRBJ1-6; the TRBD1 assignment by TCRdb is unverifiable without DNA. Looked up from germline, CDR1 is DFQATT and CDR2 is SNEGSKA (reference sequence). The CDR3 totals 13 residues. This CDR3 reads CSTKLGGGSPLHF.

The chain uses TRBV29-1 and TRBJ2-4; lacking DNA, the TRBD2 call made by TCRdb goes unchecked. The CDR3 spans 15 residues. Germline V lookup: CDR1 SQVTM, CDR2 ANQGSEA. Here the CDR3 reads CSVEIGGSAKNIQYF. The complete variable domain, with remaining parts taken from reference TRBV29-1 and TRBJ2-4, reads SAVISQKPSRDICQRGTSLTIQCQVDSQVTMMFWYRQQPGQSLTLIATANQGSEATYESGFVIDKFPISRPNLTFSTLTVSNMSPEDSSIYLCSVEIGGSAKNIQYFGAGTRLSVL.

The chain is built from TRBV2 and TRBJ1-2. Germline lookup yields CDR1 SNHLY and CDR2 FYNNEI. The CDR3 is 12 residues long. CDR3 residues: CASAQQLYGYTF.

The gene calls are TRBV7-2 and TRBJ1-1. CDR3 length equals 13 residues. Germline V CDR1 and CDR2: SGHTA, FQGNSA. Here the CDR3 reads CASSAVGDTEAFF.

The V and J genes are TRBV30 and TRBJ2-3; TCRdb picks TRBD2, but there is no DNA to check that call. Germline lookup yields CDR1 GTSNPN and CDR2 SVGIG (reference sequence). The CDR3 runs to 13 residues. CDR3 amino acids: CAWSRDSGDTQYF.